The present entry profiles one T cell receptor (beta chain) with its context. The antigen is not known. Time point here: week 23, last vaccination. All doses held 300 ug of mutant IDH1 20-mer peptide, with topical imiquimod. These data belong to a study of a mutant IDH1 vaccine in newly diagnosed glioma. Study details: The initiation of vaccination occurred 4-6 weeks after radiotherapy alone, or with temozolomide cycles. Mean patient age was approximately 39 years; 62.5% were male and roughly 38% female. Study findings and constraints: The study observed vaccine-induced immune responses in roughly 93% of patients.

Generated by immunoSEQ multiplex PCR, the TCRdb table keeps only in-frame clones and is missing some. Here the sample spans roughly 43,000 clones, about 76% being singletons. Trimming left V 0 bases short and J 0 bases short, with 6 bases between. Germline values: CDR1 SGHDT, CDR2 YYEEEE. The CDR3 loop spans 15 amino acids. The source material was PBMCs, sampled from a glioma patient whose treatment included an IDH1 peptide vaccine. This TCR was recovered from a man aged 45-65 years with glioma. The chain employs TRBV5-6 and TRBJ1-4; no clear D. This CDR3 is CASSLEGATNEKLFF. As DNA, the CDR3 is TGTGCCAGCAGCTTGGAAGGAGCAACTAATGAAAAACTGTTTTTT.